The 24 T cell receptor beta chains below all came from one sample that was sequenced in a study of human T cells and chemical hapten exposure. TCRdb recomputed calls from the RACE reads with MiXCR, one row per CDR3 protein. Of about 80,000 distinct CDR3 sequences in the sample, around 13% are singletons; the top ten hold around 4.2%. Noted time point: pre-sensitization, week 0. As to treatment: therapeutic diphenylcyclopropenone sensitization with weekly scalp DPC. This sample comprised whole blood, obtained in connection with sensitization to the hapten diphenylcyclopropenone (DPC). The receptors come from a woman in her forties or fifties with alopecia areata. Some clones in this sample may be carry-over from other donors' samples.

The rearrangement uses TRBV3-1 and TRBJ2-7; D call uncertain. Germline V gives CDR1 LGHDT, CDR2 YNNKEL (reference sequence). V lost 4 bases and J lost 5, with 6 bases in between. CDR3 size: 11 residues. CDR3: CASSLGNEQYF. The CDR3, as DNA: TGTGCCAGCAGCCTTGGGAACGAGCAGTACTTC.

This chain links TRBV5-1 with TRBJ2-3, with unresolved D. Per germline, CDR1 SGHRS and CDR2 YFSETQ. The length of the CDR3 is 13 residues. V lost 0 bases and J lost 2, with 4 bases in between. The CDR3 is CASSLVLTDTQYF. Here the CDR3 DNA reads TGCGCCAGCAGCTTGGTGCTCACAGATACGCAGTATTTT.

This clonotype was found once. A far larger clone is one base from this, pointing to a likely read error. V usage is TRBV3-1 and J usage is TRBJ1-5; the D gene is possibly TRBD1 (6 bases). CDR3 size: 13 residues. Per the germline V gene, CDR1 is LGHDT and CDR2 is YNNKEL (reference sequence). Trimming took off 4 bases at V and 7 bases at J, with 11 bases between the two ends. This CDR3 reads CASSLVGGQPQHF. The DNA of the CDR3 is TGTGCCAGCAGCCTAGTGGGGGGCCAGCCCCAGCATTTT.

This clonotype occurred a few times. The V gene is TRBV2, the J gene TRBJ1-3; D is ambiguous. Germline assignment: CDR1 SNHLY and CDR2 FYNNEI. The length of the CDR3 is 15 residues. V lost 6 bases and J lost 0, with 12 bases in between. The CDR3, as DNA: TGTGCCAGCAGGCTCACCCGGAGCTCTGGAAACACCATATATTTT. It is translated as CASRLTRSSGNTIYF.

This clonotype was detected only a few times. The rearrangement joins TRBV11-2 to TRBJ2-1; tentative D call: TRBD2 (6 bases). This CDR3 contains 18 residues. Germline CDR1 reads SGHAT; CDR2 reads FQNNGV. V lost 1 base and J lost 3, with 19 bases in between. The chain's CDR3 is CASSLAWRGDGIYNEQFF. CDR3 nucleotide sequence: TGTGCCAGCAGCTTAGCATGGAGGGGCGATGGGATCTACAATGAGCAGTTCTTC.

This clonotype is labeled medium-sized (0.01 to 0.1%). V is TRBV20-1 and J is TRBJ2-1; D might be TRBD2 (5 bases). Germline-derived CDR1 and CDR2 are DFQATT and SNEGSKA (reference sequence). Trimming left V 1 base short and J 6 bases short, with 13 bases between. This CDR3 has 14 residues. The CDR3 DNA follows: TGCAGTGCTAGAGTTGTAGGAGGAGTCAATGAGCAGTTCTTC. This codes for CSARVVGGVNEQFF.

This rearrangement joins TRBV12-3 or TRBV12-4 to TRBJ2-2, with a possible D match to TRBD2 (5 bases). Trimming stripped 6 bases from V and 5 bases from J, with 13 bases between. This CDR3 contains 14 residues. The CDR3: CASSLGGETGELFF. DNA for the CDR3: TGTGCCAGCAGCCTGGGTGGGGAGACCGGGGAGCTGTTTTTT.

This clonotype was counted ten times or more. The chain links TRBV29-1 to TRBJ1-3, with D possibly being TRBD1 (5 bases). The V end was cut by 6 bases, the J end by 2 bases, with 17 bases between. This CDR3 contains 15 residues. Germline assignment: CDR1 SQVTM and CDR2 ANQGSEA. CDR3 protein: CSVDLGAGTGNTIYF. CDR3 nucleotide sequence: TGCAGCGTCGACCTCGGTGCAGGGACTGGAAACACCATATATTTT.

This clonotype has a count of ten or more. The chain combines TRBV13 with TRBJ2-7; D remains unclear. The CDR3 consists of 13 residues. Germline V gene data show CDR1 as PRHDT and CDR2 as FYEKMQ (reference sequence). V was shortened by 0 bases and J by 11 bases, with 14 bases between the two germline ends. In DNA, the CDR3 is TGTGCCAGCAGCTTAGGACCGATCCAGGCGGAGTACTTC. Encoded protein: CASSLGPIQAEYF.

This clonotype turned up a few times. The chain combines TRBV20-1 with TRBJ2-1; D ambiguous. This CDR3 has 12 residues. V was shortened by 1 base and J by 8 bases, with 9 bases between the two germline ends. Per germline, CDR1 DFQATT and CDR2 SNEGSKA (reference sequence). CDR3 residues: CSARGPVDEQFF. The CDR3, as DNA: TGCAGTGCTAGAGGCCCAGTGGATGAGCAGTTCTTC.

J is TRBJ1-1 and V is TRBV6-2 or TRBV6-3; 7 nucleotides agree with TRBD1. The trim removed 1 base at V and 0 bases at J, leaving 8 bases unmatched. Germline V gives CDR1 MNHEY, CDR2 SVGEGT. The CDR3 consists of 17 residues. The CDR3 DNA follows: TGTGCCAGCAGTTACTACCGAGGGGGCCTGATGAACACTGAAGCTTTCTTT. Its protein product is CASSYYRGGLMNTEAFF.

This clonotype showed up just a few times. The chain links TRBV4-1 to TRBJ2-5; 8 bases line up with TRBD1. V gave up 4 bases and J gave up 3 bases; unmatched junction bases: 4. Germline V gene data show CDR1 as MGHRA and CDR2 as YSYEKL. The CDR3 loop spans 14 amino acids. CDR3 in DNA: TGCGCCAGCAGCCTGCTACAGGGGGAAGAGACCCAGTACTTC. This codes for CASSLLQGEETQYF.

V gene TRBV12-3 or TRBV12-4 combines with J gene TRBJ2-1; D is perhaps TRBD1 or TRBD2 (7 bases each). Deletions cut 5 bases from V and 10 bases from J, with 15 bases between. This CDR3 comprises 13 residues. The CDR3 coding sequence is TGTGCCAGCAGTGAAAGGGGGGGACAGGAGCAGTTCTTC. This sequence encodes CASSERGGQEQFF.

The CDR3 DNA follows: TGTGCCAGCAGTTTAAACAGGGAGGTCGACTATGGCTACACCTTC. This encodes CASSLNREVDYGYTF. This rearrangement joins TRBV12-3 or TRBV12-4 to TRBJ1-2; a weak D match, TRBD1 (6 bases). CDR3 size: 15 residues. V gave up 2 bases and J gave up 3 bases, with 13 bases separating them.

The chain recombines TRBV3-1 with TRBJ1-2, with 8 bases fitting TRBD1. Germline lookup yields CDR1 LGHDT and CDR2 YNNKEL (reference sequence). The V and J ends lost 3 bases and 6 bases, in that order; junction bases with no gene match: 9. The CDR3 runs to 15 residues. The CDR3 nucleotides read TGTGCCAGCAGCCATCTCGCAGGGGGCTCTAATGGCTACACCTTC. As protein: CASSHLAGGSNGYTF.

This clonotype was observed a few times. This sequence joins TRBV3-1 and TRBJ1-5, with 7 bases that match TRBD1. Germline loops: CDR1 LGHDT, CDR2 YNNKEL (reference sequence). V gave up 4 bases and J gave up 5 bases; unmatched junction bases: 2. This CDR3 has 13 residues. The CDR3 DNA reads TGTGCCAGCAGCCGGACAGGAGATCAGCCCCAGCATTTT. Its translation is CASSRTGDQPQHF. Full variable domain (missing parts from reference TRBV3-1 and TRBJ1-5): DTAVSQTPKYLVTQMGNDKSIKCEQNLGHDTMYWYKQDSKKFLKIMFSYNNKELIINETVPNRFSPKSPDKAHLNLHINSLELGDSAVYFCASSRTGDQPQHFGDGTRLSIL.

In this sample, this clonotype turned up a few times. The CDR3 DNA reads TGTGCCAGCAGACAAGGGTCAGGGTCAGAGACCCAGTACTTC. As protein: CASRQGSGSETQYF. This sequence joins TRBV7-6 and TRBJ2-5; D perhaps matches TRBD1 (5 bases). Per germline, CDR1 SGHVS and CDR2 FNYEAQ. Trimming removed 6 bases from V and 4 bases from J, with 15 bases in between. The CDR3 is 14 residues long.

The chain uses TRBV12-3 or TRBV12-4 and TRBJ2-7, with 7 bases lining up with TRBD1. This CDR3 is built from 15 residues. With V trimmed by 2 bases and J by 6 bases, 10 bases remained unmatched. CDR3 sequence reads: CASSLPDPTGAEQYF. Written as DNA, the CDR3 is TGTGCCAGCAGTTTACCCGATCCAACAGGGGCCGAGCAGTACTTC.

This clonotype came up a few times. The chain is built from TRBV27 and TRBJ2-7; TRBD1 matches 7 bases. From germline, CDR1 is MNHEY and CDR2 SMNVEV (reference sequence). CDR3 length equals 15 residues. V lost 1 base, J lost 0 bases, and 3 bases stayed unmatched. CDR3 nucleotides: TGTGCCAGCAGTTTATGGGGACAGTCCTCCTACGAGCAGTACTTC. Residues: CASSLWGQSSYEQYF.

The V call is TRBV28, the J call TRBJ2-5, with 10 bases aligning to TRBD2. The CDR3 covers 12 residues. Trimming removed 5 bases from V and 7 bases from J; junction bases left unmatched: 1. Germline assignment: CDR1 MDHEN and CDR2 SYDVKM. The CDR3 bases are TGTGCCAGCAGTCGGACTAGCGGGACCCAGTACTTC. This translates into CASSRTSGTQYF.

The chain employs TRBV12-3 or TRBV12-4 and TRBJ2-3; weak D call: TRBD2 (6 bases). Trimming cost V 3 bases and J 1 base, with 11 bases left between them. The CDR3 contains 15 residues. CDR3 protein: CASSFSASGTDTQYF. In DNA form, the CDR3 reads TGTGCCAGCAGTTTCTCGGCTAGCGGCACAGATACGCAGTATTTT.

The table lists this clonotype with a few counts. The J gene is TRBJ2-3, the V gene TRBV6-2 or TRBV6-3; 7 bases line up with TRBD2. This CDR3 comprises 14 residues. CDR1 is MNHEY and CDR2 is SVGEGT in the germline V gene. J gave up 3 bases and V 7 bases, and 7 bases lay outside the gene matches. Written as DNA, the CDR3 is TGTGCCAGCATAGCGGGTCAGCCTACAGATACGCAGTATTTT. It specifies CASIAGQPTDTQYF.

The chain's CDR3 is CASSLGGLSTYNEQFF. The CDR3 nucleotides read TGCGCCAGCAGCTTGGGCGGATTGTCCACCTACAATGAGCAGTTCTTC. The chain couples TRBV5-1 to TRBJ2-1; D is undetermined. Germline V gene data show CDR1 as SGHRS and CDR2 as YFSETQ. The CDR3 runs to 16 residues. Trimming pared 0 bases from V and 2 bases from J, leaving 12 bases between.

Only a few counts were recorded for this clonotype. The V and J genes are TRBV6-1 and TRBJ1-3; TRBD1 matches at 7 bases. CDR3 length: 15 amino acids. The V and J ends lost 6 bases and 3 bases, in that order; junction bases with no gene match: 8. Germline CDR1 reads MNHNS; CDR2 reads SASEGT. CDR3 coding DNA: TGTGCCAGCAGGGCGACAGGGAGAGGTGGAAACACCATATATTTT. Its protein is CASRATGRGGNTIYF.